The clone carrying this T cell receptor beta chain was seen a few times. This specimen belongs to a study of blood T cell repertoires in COVID-19. Study-wide context: PBMCs, B-cell-depleted T cells, or T cells were the source of the cDNA or gDNA that made up the material.

As handled by the study authors: Counts of nucleated cells, estimated from reference gene primer amplification, were obtained. The protocol was immunoSEQ multiplex PCR, while the TCRdb copy is restricted to in-frame clones and leaves out a portion. Clonal size and the V and J genes are those of that table, whereas D and trimming came from the DNA. The sample holds a few hundred thousand clones, about 90% seen once. Enrollment of patients from Seattle took place during active infection, with longitudinal follow-up. Material for sequencing was peripheral blood. The source of this sequence is a man between 18 and 29 years old with COVID-19, enrolled during active disease.

The CDR3 region is CASSQGLEGTQYF. The CDR3 DNA is TGTGCCAGCAGCCAAGGGCTAGAGGGGACCCAGTACTTC. The chain couples TRBV3-1 (or the pseudogene TRBV3-2) to TRBJ2-5; D is perhaps TRBD2 (5 bases). The CDR3 is 13 residues long. V lost 1 base and J lost 7, with 10 bases in between. Germline CDR1 reads LGHDT; CDR2 reads YNNKEL (reference sequence).